The 28 T cell receptor beta chains listed next were all sequenced from one sample in a study of blood T cells in healthy people across ages. A second PCR, run for roughly 7 to 12 cycles, used a sample-barcoded 5' primer plus a J-beta primer mix. MiXCR, run by TCRdb on the 5' RACE reads, gives a single entry per CDR3 protein. Of about 700,000 distinct CDR3 sequences in the sample, less than 40% are singletons; the top ten hold roughly 14%. Source material: blood. The origin of the receptors is a woman aged 80 or over in good health.

This chain uses TRBV27 with TRBJ1-6, with 7 positions matching TRBD1. This CDR3 contains 15 residues. With 5 bases clipped from V and 7 bases from J, the junction kept 8 bases outside the gene matches. The germline CDR1 and CDR2 sequences are MNHEY and SMNVEV (reference sequence). CDR3 sequence (DNA): TGTGCCAGCAGTCCACTAGGGACAGAAAATTCACCCCTCCACTTT. Amino acid sequence: CASSPLGTENSPLHF.

This clonotype was counted ten times or more. The chain combines TRBV20-1 with TRBJ1-1; the D gene is possibly TRBD1 (6 bases). The V gene's germline CDR1 is DFQATT and CDR2 SNEGSKA (reference sequence). Trimming removed 5 bases from V and 0 bases from J, with 16 bases in between. The CDR3 loop spans 15 amino acids. CDR3: CSAPVGGRMNTEAFF. In DNA form, the CDR3 reads TGCAGTGCTCCGGTAGGGGGAAGGATGAACACTGAAGCTTTCTTT.

This clonotype occurred many times. The chain employs TRBV20-1 and TRBJ2-7, with 9 bases that match TRBD1. CDR1 and CDR2 from the germline V gene are DFQATT and SNEGSKA (reference sequence). There are 15 residues in the CDR3. The junction had 11 bases not matched to a gene; V was cut back by 5 bases and J by 3 bases. The DNA of the CDR3 is TGCAGTGCTTTACCCCCCGGGACAGGGTTCTACGAGCAGTACTTC. This codes for CSALPPGTGFYEQYF.

The V call is TRBV12-3 or TRBV12-4, the J call TRBJ2-3, with 8 positions matching TRBD2. The V gene end was trimmed by 6 bases and the J gene end by 3 bases; junction bases not matched to a gene: 8. The CDR3 has 15 amino acids. Written as DNA, the CDR3 is TGTGCCAGCAGACTCGGGAGGGCGACTACAGATACGCAGTATTTT. Residues: CASRLGRATTDTQYF.

This clonotype appeared a few times. The chain combines TRBV15 with TRBJ1-6; D is perhaps TRBD1 (6 bases). CDR1 and CDR2 from the germline V gene are LNHNV and YYDKDF (reference sequence). Trimming took off 5 bases at V and 14 bases at J, with 16 bases between the two ends. The CDR3 extends over 13 amino acids. This CDR3 is CATSPQRGVALHF. The CDR3 DNA is TGTGCCACCAGCCCACAGAGGGGGGTTGCCCTCCACTTT.

This clonotype was detected many times. V gene TRBV3-1 combines with J gene TRBJ1-2, with 7 positions matching TRBD1. This CDR3 comprises 15 residues. Unmatched junction bases numbered 5, after V lost 0 bases and J lost 4 bases. CDR1 is LGHDT and CDR2 is YNNKEL in the germline V gene (reference sequence). CDR3 bases: TGTGCCAGCAGCCAAGAAGGGGGCTTACTCTATGGCTACACCTTC. It translates to CASSQEGGLLYGYTF.

Remarks on this clonotype: This clone may be a read error of a much larger clone one base away. The rearrangement uses TRBV6-6 and TRBJ2-1, with TRBD2 matching over 10 bases. The CDR3 is made up of 12 amino acids. Germline V CDR1 and CDR2: MNHNY, SVGAGI (reference sequence). V lost 10 bases, J lost 13 bases, and 10 bases stayed unmatched. As DNA, the CDR3 is TGTGCCACAGAGCGGGGGGGAGAGACCCAGTTCTTC. Protein: CATERGGETQFF.

This clonotype was recorded at least ten times. The chain employs TRBV2 and TRBJ1-5; 7 bases match TRBD1. The CDR3 has 12 residues. Trimming took 7 bases from V and 5 from J; bases not matched to a gene: 2. The germline V gene encodes CDR1 SNHLY and CDR2 FYNNEI. The CDR3, as DNA: TGTGCCAGCAACAGGGGCGATCAGCCCCAGCATTTT. It translates to CASNRGDQPQHF. Full variable domain (remainder filled in from reference TRBV2 and TRBJ1-5): EPEVTQTPSHQVTQMGQEVILRCVPISNHLYFYWYRQILGQKVEFLVSFYNNEISEKSEIFDDQFSVERPDGSNFTLKIRSTKLEDSAMYFCASNRGDQPQHFGDGTRLSIL.

The chain has TRBV12-3 or TRBV12-4 and TRBJ1-2, with 10 positions matching TRBD1. This CDR3 is 17 amino acids long. Trimming removed 6 bases from V and 4 bases from J; junction bases left unmatched: 14. The CDR3 sequence: CASRPQTDRGRIYGYTF. CDR3 nucleotide sequence: TGTGCCAGCAGACCCCAAACTGACAGGGGGCGGATCTATGGCTACACCTTC.

J is TRBJ2-3 and V is TRBV5-4, with TRBD1 identical over 7 bases. The germline gives CDR1 SGHNT, CDR2 YYREEE (reference sequence). The CDR3 totals 15 residues. The ends lost 4 bases at V and 2 bases at J; junction bases unmatched: 7. The chain's CDR3 is CASSRAGTVTDTQYF. DNA for the CDR3: TGTGCCAGCAGCCGCGCCGGGACAGTCACAGATACGCAGTATTTT.

This clonotype was counted between two and nine times. The chain combines TRBV12-3 or TRBV12-4 with TRBJ1-5; TRBD1 matches at 7 bases. The V gene end was trimmed by 5 bases and the J gene end by 2 bases; junction bases not matched to a gene: 18. This CDR3 has 19 amino acids. The CDR3: CASSPIGGGVGGRNQPQHF. Written as DNA, the CDR3 is TGTGCCAGCAGTCCCATAGGAGGGGGCGTGGGGGGGCGCAATCAGCCCCAGCATTTT.

This clonotype has a handful of counts. It may be a read error: a sequence one base away is much more abundant. The chain has TRBV15 and TRBJ2-4, with 7 bases that match TRBD1. The CDR3 runs 13 residues. Per the germline V gene, CDR1 is LNHNV and CDR2 is YYDKDF (reference sequence). V gave up 5 bases and J gave up 13 bases; unmatched junction bases: 11. The chain's CDR3 is CATSVNRGYGQYF. CDR3 nucleotides: TGTGCCACCAGCGTTAACAGGGGCTACGGGCAGTACTTC.

CDR3 bases: TGTGCCAGCAGTTACGTGGGTGAAAAACTGTTTTTT. Its translation is CASSYVGEKLFF. The V and J genes are TRBV6-6 and TRBJ1-4, with no clear D. The CDR3 contains 12 residues. The V gene's germline CDR1 is MNHNY and CDR2 SVGAGI (reference sequence). Trimming pared 2 bases from V and 7 bases from J, leaving 5 bases between.

The chain links TRBV3-1 to TRBJ1-2; D ambiguous. V was clipped by 4 bases and J by 0 bases, with 12 bases between them. The CDR3 consists of 15 residues. From germline, CDR1 is LGHDT and CDR2 YNNKEL (reference sequence). In DNA, the CDR3 is TGTGCCAGCAGCCCCCTTGGCGTCGCTAACTATGGCTACACCTTC. It is translated as CASSPLGVANYGYTF.

This clonotype was seen ten or more times. V gene TRBV5-6 combines with J gene TRBJ2-3; 12 nucleotides agree with TRBD2. The germline V gene has CDR1 SGHDT and CDR2 YYEEEE. The CDR3 contains 16 residues. Trimming took 4 bases from V and 2 from J; bases not matched to a gene: 5. CDR3 sequence reads: CASSRTSGDTTDTQYF. The DNA for the CDR3 is TGTGCCAGCAGCCGGACTAGCGGGGACACCACAGATACGCAGTATTTT. Supplemented by reference TRBV5-6 and TRBJ2-3, the full variable domain reads DAGVTQSPTHLIKTRGQQVTLRCSPKSGHDTVSWYQQALGQGPQFIFQYYEEEERQRGNFPDRFSGHQFPNYSSELNVNALLLGDSALYLCASSRTSGDTTDTQYFGPGTRLTVL.

Ten or more counts support this clonotype. This rearrangement joins TRBV20-1 to TRBJ2-1; 14 bases fit TRBD2. V lost 0 bases to trimming and J lost 8 bases; unmatched junction nucleotides: 9. The germline V gene encodes CDR1 DFQATT and CDR2 SNEGSKA (reference sequence). CDR3 size: 17 residues. CDR3 protein: CSARDRRTSGGYHEQFF. DNA of the CDR3: TGCAGTGCTAGAGATCGCCGGACTAGCGGGGGGTACCATGAGCAGTTCTTC.

Many counts were recorded for this clonotype. V gene TRBV5-1 combines with J gene TRBJ1-2, with TRBD1 matching over 8 bases. The V and J ends lost 0 bases and 5 bases, in that order; junction bases with no gene match: 6. Germline V gene sequence: CDR1 SGHRS, CDR2 YFSETQ. The CDR3 loop spans 15 amino acids. CDR3 coding DNA: TGCGCCAGCAGCTTGGTGCAGGGGGCAGAGTATGGCTACACCTTC. This translates into CASSLVQGAEYGYTF.

This clonotype was counted only a few times. It may be a read error: a sequence one base away is much more abundant. The chain has TRBV12-3 or TRBV12-4 and TRBJ2-3, with D hard to call. This CDR3 region has 11 residues. CDR3: CASEVADAQYF. The DNA for the CDR3 is TGTGCCAGCGAGGTTGCAGATGCGCAGTATTTT.

Many counts were recorded for this clonotype. The chain employs TRBV6-2 or TRBV6-3 and TRBJ2-3; D may be TRBD1 (5 bases). Trimming removed 3 bases at V and 4 bases at J, with 11 bases between. CDR3 length equals 14 residues. Germline V CDR1 and CDR2: MNHEY, SVGEGT. The chain's CDR3 is CASSYIRGADTQYF. CDR3 nucleotide sequence: TGTGCCAGCAGTTATATAAGGGGTGCAGATACGCAGTATTTT.

This clonotype was found a few times. The rearrangement joins TRBV20-1 to TRBJ1-5, with TRBD1 as a possible D gene (6 bases). Per the germline V gene, CDR1 is DFQATT and CDR2 is SNEGSKA (reference sequence). V lost 0 bases and J 4 bases, leaving 16 bases between the germline ends. This CDR3 region has 16 residues. In DNA, the CDR3 is TGCAGTGCTAGAGAGGGGGCAGGGCGCGAAAATCAGCCCCAGCATTTT. Encoded protein: CSAREGAGRENQPQHF.

This clonotype appeared many times. Just one base apart from a much larger clone, this may be a read error. This chain uses TRBV2 with TRBJ2-7; TRBD2 aligns across 15 bases. With 6 bases clipped from V and 5 bases from J, the junction kept 8 bases outside the gene matches. The CDR3 runs to 16 residues. Per germline, CDR1 SNHLY and CDR2 FYNNEI. CDR3 protein: CASRRGLAGGGNEQYF. DNA for the CDR3: TGTGCCAGCAGGCGGGGACTAGCGGGGGGCGGTAACGAGCAGTACTTC.

This chain links TRBV6-5 with TRBJ2-5, with TRBD1 identical over 7 bases. Judging by the DNA end, TRBJ2-7 fits better; the J call may be wrong. The CDR3 runs 15 residues. The germline CDR1 and CDR2 sequences are MNHEY and SVGAGI. CDR3 DNA: TGTGCCAGCAGTTACTCAGGGGGCGAATGTGGCGAGCAGTACTTC. Translation: CASSYSGGECGEQYF.

This clonotype appeared many times. The CDR3 sequence is CASSQKPGQGRFPYEQYF. As DNA, the CDR3 is TGTGCCAGCAGCCAAAAACCGGGACAGGGTCGATTCCCCTACGAGCAGTACTTC. This chain joins TRBV7-2 and TRBJ2-7; 9 bases agree with TRBD1. Germline trimming cut 5 bases from V and 2 bases from J; bases unmatched to any gene: 16. Germline V gene lookup returns CDR1 SGHTA and CDR2 FQGNSA. The CDR3 is 18 residues long.

As concerns this clonotype: A much larger clonotype is one base distant, so this may be a read error. This chain joins TRBV20-1 and TRBJ1-2; 9 bases map to TRBD1. The CDR3 is 12 amino acids. J lost 6 bases, V lost 1 base, and 0 bases had no gene match. Germline V gene sequence: CDR1 DFQATT, CDR2 SNEGSKA (reference sequence). CDR3 region: CSARGTGDGYTF. CDR3 in DNA: TGCAGTGCTAGAGGGACAGGGGATGGCTACACCTTC.

As regards this clonotype: This clone may be a read error of a much larger clone one base away. The V call is TRBV29-1, the J call TRBJ2-6; D tentatively reads TRBD1 or TRBD2 (6 bases each). This CDR3 has 14 residues. Germline values: CDR1 SQVTM, CDR2 ANQGSEA. The CDR3 spells CSVKGGSGANVRTF. The CDR3 coding sequence is TGCAGCGTGAAGGGGGGATCTGGGGCCAACGTCCGGACTTTC.

Many counts were recorded for this clonotype. The rearrangement links TRBV27 to TRBJ2-7; D is ambiguous. Per the germline V gene, CDR1 is MNHEY and CDR2 is SMNVEV (reference sequence). CDR3 length equals 15 residues. V lost 0 bases and J lost 4, with 13 bases in between. CDR3 nucleotides: TGTGCCAGCAGTTTATCTATGGTCACGGGTTACGAGCAGTACTTC. Amino acid sequence: CASSLSMVTGYEQYF.

Ten or more counts support this clonotype. This chain joins TRBV12-3 or TRBV12-4 and TRBJ2-1; TRBD1 is a possible D gene (6 bases). This CDR3 has 18 amino acids. The V and J ends lost 6 bases and 0 bases respectively, with 21 bases between them. Here the CDR3 reads CASRELGGNTLSYNEQFF. Written as DNA, the CDR3 is TGTGCCAGCAGAGAGTTAGGGGGAAACACTCTCTCCTACAATGAGCAGTTCTTC.

The V and J genes are TRBV5-1 and TRBJ2-7; tentatively, D is TRBD2 (5 bases). There are 15 residues in the CDR3. Per germline, CDR1 SGHRS and CDR2 YFSETQ. V shed 4 bases and J shed 1 base, with 15 bases lying between them. CDR3 in amino acids: CASSAGQPGSYEQYF. The CDR3 region has the DNA TGCGCCAGCAGCGCGGGCCAGCCGGGGTCCTACGAGCAGTACTTC.